Listed here are 4 T cell receptor beta chains from one sample, sequenced in a study of Ad26.COV2.S vaccination and SARS-CoV-2 variants. Sample treatment: roughly 20 received Ad26.COV2.S at low or high dose, single or two shots; about five received placebo; per-sample allocation not given. It was on day 63 after the first vaccine or placebo injection that samples were taken. Sequenced by immunoSEQ multiplex PCR; TCRdb stores in-frame clones only, minus some. The sample lists 360,000 or so clones, roughly 90% seen once, with over 1.5% in the top ten. The sequences come from peripheral blood, collected in a trial of Ad26.COV2.S vaccine versus placebo. These receptors were obtained from a person aged 18-60 years who received the Ad26.COV2.S COVID-19 vaccine or a placebo.

As regards this clone: The same CDR3 arises from other DNA sequences in this sample as well. V usage is TRBV3-1 (or the pseudogene TRBV3-2) and J usage is TRBJ2-1; perhaps TRBD1 as D (5 bases). V was shortened by 3 bases and J by 4 bases, with 10 bases between the two germline ends. The V gene's germline CDR1 is LGHDT and CDR2 YNNKEL (reference sequence). The CDR3 totals 14 residues. The CDR3: CASSQGLGYNEQFF. CDR3 nucleotide sequence: TGTGCCAGCAGCCAGGGGCTGGGATACAATGAGCAGTTCTTC.

V usage is TRBV20-1 and J usage is TRBJ2-7, with TRBD1 matching 7 bases. CDR3 length: 15 residues. The V gene's germline CDR1 is DFQATT and CDR2 SNEGSKA (reference sequence). J was trimmed by 5 bases and V by 3 bases; bases with no gene match: 13. The CDR3 region has the DNA TGCAGTGCTAGTCCCCTTACAACGCAGGGGGACGAGCAGTACTTC. Its translation: CSASPLTTQGDEQYF.

CDR3 nucleotides: TGCGCCAGCAGCGCGGGACAGGAGGTTTCACCCCTCCACTTT. It codes for CASSAGQEVSPLHF. V usage is TRBV5-1 and J usage is TRBJ1-6; 8 nucleotides line up with TRBD1. There are 14 residues in the CDR3. The germline gives CDR1 SGHRS, CDR2 YFSETQ. With V trimmed by 4 bases and J by 9 bases, 6 bases remained unmatched.

This sequence joins TRBV12-5 and TRBJ1-2; D is unclear. From germline, CDR1 is LGHNT and CDR2 FRNRAP. Trimming shortened V by 0 bases and J by 0 bases, and 11 bases separated the two germline ends. The CDR3 loop spans 16 amino acids. The CDR3 here is CASGLVLGRANYGYTF. The CDR3 nucleotides read TGTGCTAGTGGTTTGGTACTCGGGCGGGCTAACTATGGCTACACCTTC.